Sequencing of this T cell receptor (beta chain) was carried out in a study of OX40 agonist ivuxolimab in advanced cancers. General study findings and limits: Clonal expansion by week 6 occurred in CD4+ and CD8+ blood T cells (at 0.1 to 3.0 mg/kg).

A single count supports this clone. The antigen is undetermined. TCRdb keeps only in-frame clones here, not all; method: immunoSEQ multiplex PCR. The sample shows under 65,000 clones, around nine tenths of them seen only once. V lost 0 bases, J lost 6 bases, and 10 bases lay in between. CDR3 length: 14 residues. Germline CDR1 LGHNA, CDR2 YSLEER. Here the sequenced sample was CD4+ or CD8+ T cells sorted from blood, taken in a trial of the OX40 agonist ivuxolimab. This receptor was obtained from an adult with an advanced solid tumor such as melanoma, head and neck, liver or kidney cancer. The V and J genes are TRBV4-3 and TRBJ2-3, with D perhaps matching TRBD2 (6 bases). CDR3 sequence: CASSQETRLDTQYF. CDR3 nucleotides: TGCGCCAGCAGCCAAGAGACTAGGTTGGATACGCAGTATTTT.